These 19 T cell receptor beta chains came from one sample sequenced in a study of monozygotic twins with inflammatory bowel disease. TCRdb reprocessed the 5' RACE reads, keeping one entry per CDR3 protein, no DNA. The sample table sets out hundreds of thousands of distinct CDR3 sequences. The source material was blood. The receptors here all came from a human donor with ulcerative colitis or Crohn's disease, or a healthy co-twin of an affected twin (not recorded which).

The chain combines TRBV20-1 with TRBJ2-7; TCRdb selects TRBD1, and the lack of DNA leaves this call unchecked. CDR1 and CDR2 (germline): DFQATT, SNEGSKA (reference sequence). There are 16 residues in the CDR3. This CDR3 reads CSALTGRGGMSREQYF.

V and J are TRBV7-9 and TRBJ2-5; TCRdb gives TRBD1 as the D gene, but with no DNA this cannot be confirmed. The CDR3 runs 15 residues. Germline V CDR1 and CDR2: SEHNR, FQNEAQ (reference sequence). CDR3 region: CASSTGQTTQETQYF. Full variable domain (rest looked up from reference TRBV7-9 and TRBJ2-5): DTGVSQNPRHKITKRGQNVTFRCDPISEHNRLYWYRQTLGQGPEFLTYFQNEAQLEKSRLLSDRFSAERPKGSFSTLEIQRTEQGDSAMYLCASSTGQTTQETQYFGPGTRLLVL.

The V call is TRBV6-5, the J call TRBJ2-5; absent DNA, TCRdb's TRBD1 call cannot be checked. This CDR3 spans 11 amino acids. From germline, CDR1 is MNHEY and CDR2 SVGAGI. The chain's CDR3 is CASLRGQTQYF.

V gene TRBV27 combines with J gene TRBJ1-1. Looked up from germline, CDR1 is MNHEY and CDR2 is SMNVEV (reference sequence). The CDR3 runs 16 residues. This chain's CDR3 is CASSLRGPQGNTEAFF.

The chain is built from TRBV4-3 and TRBJ1-2; TCRdb calls TRBD1, which cannot be checked without DNA. The CDR3 contains 16 residues. The germline gives CDR1 LGHNA, CDR2 YSLEER. The CDR3 sequence: CASSQVSGQGARGYTF.

The V and J genes are TRBV6-1 and TRBJ1-3. The CDR3 extends over 16 amino acids. CDR1 is MNHNS and CDR2 is SASEGT in the germline V gene. The CDR3 region is CASSESGSSSGNTIYF.

The chain recombines TRBV4-2 with TRBJ2-7; TCRdb's D gene call, TRBD2, goes unchecked for lack of DNA. The CDR3 consists of 15 residues. Germline V gene data show CDR1 as LGHNA and CDR2 as YNFKEQ. The CDR3 is CASSQGSASGTEQYF.

The gene calls are TRBV30 and TRBJ2-7; the TCRdb call, TRBD1, lacks DNA for checking. Germline V gene lookup returns CDR1 GTSNPN and CDR2 SVGIG (reference sequence). This CDR3 spans 13 amino acids. The CDR3 sequence: CAWSVGRGREQYF.

The genes are TRBV12-5 and TRBJ1-5; the D call of TRBD1 rests on TCRdb alone, since no DNA is present to check it. The CDR3 length is 16 residues. Germline CDR1 LGHNT, CDR2 FRNRAP. This chain's CDR3 is CASGLQGAESNQPQHF.

The J gene is TRBJ2-2, the V gene TRBV7-2; lacking DNA, the TRBD1 call made by TCRdb goes unchecked. This CDR3 is 15 amino acids long. Germline values: CDR1 SGHTA, CDR2 FQGNSA. This chain's CDR3 is CASSPVGTGARELFF. Based on the CDR3 plus reference TRBV7-2 and TRBJ2-2, the full variable domain is GAGVSQSPSNKVTEKGKDVELRCDPISGHTALYWYRQSLGQGLEFLIYFQGNSAPDKSGLPSDRFSAERTGGSVSTLTIQRTQQEDSAVYLCASSPVGTGARELFFGEGSRLTVL.

This chain links TRBV20-1 with TRBJ2-1; TCRdb's assignment of TRBD2 cannot be checked, as there is no DNA. Germline V gene lookup returns CDR1 DFQATT and CDR2 SNEGSKA (reference sequence). The CDR3 loop spans 13 amino acids. The CDR3 sequence is CSARVLAWNEQFF.

The V and J genes are TRBV12-3 or TRBV12-4 and TRBJ2-1. The CDR3 spans 11 residues. The CDR3 region is CASSQNNEQFF.

The chain uses TRBV7-8 and TRBJ2-3; TCRdb selects TRBD2, and the lack of DNA leaves this call unchecked. Looked up from germline, CDR1 is SGHVS and CDR2 is FQNEAQ. The CDR3 covers 16 residues. The CDR3 spells CASSFQILAGKDTQYF.

The chain links TRBV29-1 to TRBJ2-1; TCRdb's D call, TRBD1, is unchecked because there is no DNA. This CDR3 contains 11 residues. Germline CDR1 is SQVTM and CDR2 is ANQGSEA. CDR3 loop: CSVIHGGEQFF.

The V and J genes are TRBV5-1 and TRBJ2-7; TCRdb proposes TRBD1, but this gene call is untestable without DNA. Germline V lookup: CDR1 SGHRS, CDR2 YFSETQ. The CDR3 is 14 residues long. The chain's CDR3 is CASSLARVGAEQYF.

The chain is built from TRBV20-1 and TRBJ2-7; the TCRdb call, TRBD1, lacks DNA for checking. This CDR3 spans 13 amino acids. Germline CDR1 and CDR2: DFQATT and SNEGSKA (reference sequence). CDR3 sequence: CSARGAREYEQYF.

The chain joins TRBV7-2 to TRBJ2-3. CDR3 length: 15 residues. CDR1 and CDR2 (germline): SGHTA, FQGNSA. CDR3 protein: CASSLQVRSTDTQYF.

The genes are TRBV13 and TRBJ2-4; TCRdb calls TRBD1, which cannot be checked without DNA. The V gene's germline CDR1 is PRHDT and CDR2 FYEKMQ (reference sequence). The length of the CDR3 is 16 residues. CDR3 sequence reads: CASSLGAGASKNIQYF.

V usage is TRBV7-9 and J usage is TRBJ1-3. Looked up from germline, CDR1 is SEHNR and CDR2 is FQNEAQ (reference sequence). This CDR3 contains 14 residues. The CDR3 sequence: CASSLSTGGNTIYF.